This T cell receptor beta chain was obtained from a study of identical twins. This CDR3 contains 15 residues. Germline assignment: CDR1 DFQATT and CDR2 SNEGSKA (reference sequence). This clonotype was seen only a few times. Antigen unknown. Regarding the study as a whole: While abundant cord blood beta clonotypes carried fewer insertions, memory repertoires showed no such pattern. Rather than following the same donors, the conclusions depended on cross-sectional statistical analysis. Invariant populations such as MAIT and iNKT cells could partly muddle zero-insertion analyses.

One entry per CDR3 protein, called by TCRdb with MiXCR from the 5' RACE reads. In the table there are approximately 470,000 distinct CDR3 sequences, around 14% of which are singletons. These data also featured in a second study, about yellow fever vaccine responses in identical twins.

This TCR came from a woman between 18 and 30 years old in good health. Sequencing was done on a sample of CD4+ T cells sorted from blood. The rearrangement joins TRBV20-1 to TRBJ1-4, with D hard to call. CDR3 loop: CSAGIWRGSNEKLFF. CDR3 sequence (DNA): TGCAGCGCCGGGATCTGGCGGGGTTCTAATGAAAAACTGTTTTTT.